These T cell receptor beta chains were read from a single sample in a study of blood T cell repertoires in COVID-19. Sequencing was performed with immunoSEQ multiplex PCR; in TCRdb, only in-frame clones are kept and a portion is missing. The profile shows about 43,000 clones, 83% of them singletons. Source material: peripheral blood. These receptors originate from a man older than 75 in a cohort sampled during active COVID-19. The CDR3 runs from the conserved cysteine through the conserved F or W. The order of the fields is D gene, V gene, clone size, J gene, CDR3 DNA, CDR3 protein. D genes are given only for firm matches. The size entry is marked missing in some rows and otherwise reads once, few, many or a size class.

>-|TRBV27|-|TRBJ2-7
TGTGCCAGCAGTTCCCATTGGGGGGACAGCTACGAGCAGTACTTC
CASSSHWGDSYEQYF
>TRBD1|TRBV7-2|-|TRBJ2-7
TGTGCCAGCAGCTACGGACAGGGAGCTTCCCTCCACGAGCAGTACTTC
CASSYGQGASLHEQYF
>-|TRBV6-1|-|TRBJ2-3
TGTGCCAGCAGTGACAGGGATCGCACAGATACGCAGTATTTT
CASSDRDRTDTQYF
>-|TRBV5-1|few|TRBJ2-7
TGCGCCAGCAGTATGGGCAGCCGCTACGAGCAGTACTTC
CASSMGSRYEQYF
>-|TRBV1|-|TRBJ2-5
TGCACCAGCAGCCATCTGGGACTAGCGGTAGGCGAGACCCAGTACTTC
CTSSHLGLAVGETQYF
>-|TRBV28|-|TRBJ2-1
TGTGCCAGCAGACGGACAGAATACAATGAGCAGTTCTTC
CASRRTEYNEQFF
>TRBD2|TRBV3-1/TRBV3-2|-|TRBJ2-5
TGTGCCAGCAGCCAAGGTCTAGCGGGGGGACAAGAGACCCAGTACTTC
CASSQGLAGGQETQYF
>-|TRBV9|-|TRBJ1-6
TGTGCCAGCAGCGGCGGATCGGCTAATTCACCCCTCCACTTT
CASSGGSANSPLHF
>-|TRBV29-1|-|TRBJ1-2
TGCAGCGCCTCGGGTCTCCTTAACTACACCTTC
CSASGLLNYTF
>TRBD1|TRBV19|-|TRBJ1-4
TGTGCCAGTAGTGGACAGGGGGCGGGTGAAAAACTGTTTTTT
CASSGQGAGEKLFF
>-|TRBV9|-|TRBJ2-3
TGTGCCAGCAGCGTTCGCGGGACTGCAGATACGCAGTATTTT
CASSVRGTADTQYF
>-|TRBV19|-|TRBJ2-2
TGTGCCAGTACTCGGGACTTAAACACCGGGGAGCTGTTTTTT
CASTRDLNTGELFF
>TRBD1|TRBV6-6|-|TRBJ2-1
TGTGCCAGCAGAGAATCCGGGACAGGGGCCTACAATGAGCAGTTCTTC
CASRESGTGAYNEQFF
>-|TRBV29-1|-|TRBJ1-1
TGCAGCGCCCAAGGGGACACTGAAGCTTTCTTT
CSAQGDTEAFF
>-|TRBV10-2|once|TRBJ2-4
TGCGCCAGCAGTGGGGGAGGACTTTCGACGGGGGGCCAAAACATTCAGTACTTC
CASSGGGLSTGGQNIQYF
>-|TRBV4-1|-|TRBJ2-6
TGCGCCAGCAGCTTCTATGAGGGCCCTCACTCTGGGGCCAACGTCCTGACTTTC
CASSFYEGPHSGANVLTF
>-|TRBV7-9|few|TRBJ2-1
TGTGCCAGCAGCTTAGACAGGGCTTGGGATGAGCAGTTCTTC
CASSLDRAWDEQFF
>TRBD1|TRBV7-2|-|TRBJ2-5
TGTGCCAGCCTCCAAGGACAGGGTAGAGAGACCCAGTACTTC
CASLQGQGRETQYF
>-|TRBV27|-|TRBJ2-4
TGTGCCAGCAGGGTGACACCTAACAAAAACATTCAGTACTTC
CASRVTPNKNIQYF
>-|TRBV12-3/TRBV12-4|-|TRBJ1-2
TGTGCCAGCAGTCTACAGGTCTCTGGCTACACCTTC
CASSLQVSGYTF
>-|TRBV5-6|-|TRBJ1-5
TGTGCCAGCAGCTTGAGAGGTAATCAGCCCCAGCATTTT
CASSLRGNQPQHF
>-|TRBV7-2|-|TRBJ1-6
TGTGCCAGCAGCCAGGCGGGCAGAATTAATTCACCCCTCCACTTT
CASSQAGRINSPLHF
>TRBD1|TRBV11-2|-|TRBJ1-4
TGTGCCAGCAGCGTTCGACAGGGGACTAATGAAAAACTGTTTTTT
CASSVRQGTNEKLFF
>TRBD2|TRBV5-1|-|TRBJ2-5
TGCGCCAGCAGCTTGGGGACTAGCGCGGTTGAGACCCAGTACTTC
CASSLGTSAVETQYF
>TRBD1|TRBV6-1|-|TRBJ1-2
TGTGCCAGCAGTGAAGCAGGGACAGGGAACTATGGCTACACCTTC
CASSEAGTGNYGYTF
>-|TRBV18|-|TRBJ2-3
TGTGCCAGCAAAGGGACTCCTGAGGACACGCAGTATTTT
CASKGTPEDTQYF
>-|TRBV14|-|TRBJ2-2
TGTGCCAGCAGGTTCGGGACATTTAACACCGGGGAGCTGTTTTTT
CASRFGTFNTGELFF
>-|TRBV5-1|-|TRBJ2-3
TGCGCCAGCAGCCGGAGCACAGATACGCAGTATTTT
CASSRSTDTQYF
>TRBD1|TRBV5-1|-|TRBJ1-4
TGCGCCAGCAGCTTTGGACAGGCAAATGAAAAACTGTTTTTT
CASSFGQANEKLFF
>TRBD2|TRBV5-1|once|TRBJ2-3
TGCGCCAGCAGCTTGGCGGAGCGGGGGGATACGCAGTATTTT
CASSLAERGDTQYF
>-|TRBV21-1|-|TRBJ2-7
TGTGCCAGCAGCAAAGCTACTCCGGGATTCCTGGGATACGAGCAGTACTTC
CASSKATPGFLGYEQYF
>TRBD1|TRBV28|-|TRBJ2-2
TGTGCCAGCAGTTCACAGGGGGCGGGCACCGGGGAGCTGTTTTTT
CASSSQGAGTGELFF
>TRBD1|TRBV12-3/TRBV12-4|-|TRBJ2-1
TGTGCCAGCAGTTTCGACAGGGGGAATTTCGAGTTCTTC
CASSFDRGNFEFF
>TRBD1|TRBV9|-|TRBJ2-7
TGTGCCAGCAGCGTAGGAGGGGACAGGGAAAGATACGAGCAGTACTTC
CASSVGGDRERYEQYF
>-|TRBV28|once|TRBJ1-2
TGTGCCAGCACGGAGAAGTCTAACTATGGCTACACCTTC
CASTEKSNYGYTF
>TRBD2|TRBV11-2|-|TRBJ2-7
TGTGCCAGCAGCTTTAGCGGGGGGACCTACGAGCAGTACTTC
CASSFSGGTYEQYF
>-|TRBV6-6|-|TRBJ2-3
TGTGCCAGCACCGAAAGGGGTAGCACAGATACGCAGTATTTT
CASTERGSTDTQYF
>TRBD2|TRBV4-1|-|TRBJ2-3
TGCGCCAGCAGACTAGCGGGATTCGAAGATACGCAGTATTTT
CASRLAGFEDTQYF
>TRBD1|TRBV28|-|TRBJ1-4
TGTGCCAGCAGAGACGGGACAGTTATTAATGAAAAACTGTTTTTT
CASRDGTVINEKLFF
>-|TRBV6-2/TRBV6-3|-|TRBJ2-7
TGTGCCAGCAGTTACAAGGGGGGGTCCTACGAGCAGTACTTC
CASSYKGGSYEQYF
>-|TRBV20-1|-|TRBJ1-2
TGCAGTGGACCACAGGGAGATGGCTACACCTTC
CSGPQGDGYTF
>-|TRBV10-1|-|TRBJ1-5
TGCGCCAGCAAGTTATTTGGGACCACCGGGGGACAGCCCCAGCATTTT
CASKLFGTTGGQPQHF
>TRBD1|TRBV11-2|-|TRBJ2-7
TGTGCCAGCAGCTTCCAGCTTTCGGACTGGACAGGGGAGCAGTACTTC
CASSFQLSDWTGEQYF
>-|TRBV29-1|-|TRBJ1-1
TGCAGCGTTTTTCCACGGGGGGGGTTATCCACTGAAGCTTTCTTT
CSVFPRGGLSTEAFF
>-|TRBV10-3|-|TRBJ1-1
TGTGCCATCAGTGATCTGAACAGGGCTGGCACTGAAGCTTTCTTT
CAISDLNRAGTEAFF
>TRBD1|TRBV5-4|-|TRBJ1-2
TGTGCCAGCAGATATGACAGGGGTTGGGGCTACACCTTC
CASRYDRGWGYTF
>TRBD1|TRBV13|-|TRBJ1-1
TGTGCCAGCAGCGCCTCAGGGGGACCCCTTATGAACACTGAAGCTTTCTTT
CASSASGGPLMNTEAFF
>TRBD1|TRBV27|few|TRBJ1-1
TGTGCCAGCAGTTTTTTGGGACAGGGATTCCCTGAAGCTTTCTTT
CASSFLGQGFPEAFF
>TRBD1|TRBV6-5|-|TRBJ1-1
TGTGCCAGCAGACTACAGGGGGCAAGGAACACTGAAGCTTTCTTT
CASRLQGARNTEAFF
>TRBD1|TRBV5-1|few|TRBJ1-2
TGCGCCAGCAAAGTAGGGACAGGGGTAGGTGGCGGCTACACCTTC
CASKVGTGVGGGYTF
>TRBD1|TRBV5-1|once|TRBJ1-3
TGCGCCAGCAGCTCAGGACAGGGCTCTGGAAACACCATATATTTT
CASSSGQGSGNTIYF
>TRBD1|TRBV5-6|-|TRBJ2-7
TGTGCCAGCAGCCCCGGACAGGGGTCCTACGAGCAGTACTTC
CASSPGQGSYEQYF
>-|TRBV7-8|-|TRBJ2-1
TGTGCCAGCAACTCACCCCAGGCTAACTACAATGAGCAGTTCTTC
CASNSPQANYNEQFF